One T cell receptor (beta chain) is described in this entry. The antigen is not known. These data come from a study of cytotoxic CD8 clonotypes in ibrutinib-treated CLL. On the study more broadly: The study included approximately 10 relapsed/refractory and 15 treatment-naive patients; roughly 18 had IGHV unmutated disease.

Measured with immunoSEQ multiplex PCR; TCRdb has only the in-frame clones, and not every one. The sample has roughly 300,000 clones, roughly 76% seen once. Whole-study results and caveats: Progressing and sustained-remission patients had different sampling times.

The sequence was obtained from a human donor with chronic lymphocytic leukemia. This specimen consisted of PBMCs, obtained at disease progression, from a patient treated with ibrutinib.

The CDR3 sequence is CAISPGLAGAQETQYF. CDR3 sequence (DNA): TGTGCCATCAGCCCGGGACTAGCGGGGGCACAAGAGACCCAGTACTTC. The chain uses TRBV10-3 and TRBJ2-5; 14 nucleotides align to TRBD2. The length of the CDR3 is 16 residues. The trim removed 6 bases at V and 2 bases at J, leaving 5 bases unmatched. CDR1 is ENHRY, CDR2 SYGVKD, per germline.